These T cell receptor beta chains were read from a single sample in a study of T cell clones after liver transplantation. TCRdb keeps only in-frame clones here, not all; method: immunoSEQ multiplex PCR. The sample shows about 15,000 clones, around 90% of them seen only once. The sequencing used CD8+ T cells from blood, collected before liver transplant. The receptors shown here come from a human donor who received a liver transplant. CDR3s include the opening cysteine and the closing phenylalanine or tryptophan. A D gene is named only where the DNA matches it firmly. Clone size is stated in some rows and not others, as once, few, many or a class when expanded.

cdr3_length: 13
v_call: TRBV12-5
j_call: TRBJ2-7
clone_size: few
d_call: NA
cdr3_nt: TGTGCTAGTTCAAGGGGTGTTGTCGACGAGCAGTACTTC
cdr3_aa: CASSRGVVDEQYF

cdr3_length: 15
v_call: TRBV9
j_call: TRBJ1-1
clone_size: NA
d_call: NA
cdr3_nt: TGTGCCAGCAACCCCTTGGAGGGCCTTACCACTGAAGCTTTCTTT
cdr3_aa: CASNPLEGLTTEAFF

cdr3_length: 14
v_call: TRBV28
j_call: TRBJ2-7
clone_size: NA
d_call: TRBD2
cdr3_nt: TGTGCCAGCAGTTTAAGCGGGAGCTCCTACGAGCAGTACTTC
cdr3_aa: CASSLSGSSYEQYF

cdr3_length: 14
v_call: TRBV4-1
j_call: TRBJ1-2
clone_size: NA
d_call: NA
cdr3_nt: TGCGCCAGCAGCCCTCGGGACGGTAACTATGGCTACACCTTC
cdr3_aa: CASSPRDGNYGYTF

cdr3_length: 15
v_call: TRBV27
j_call: TRBJ2-7
clone_size: NA
d_call: NA
cdr3_nt: TGTGCCAGCAGCTCCCCACTAGCCCCCACCTACGAGCAGTACTTC
cdr3_aa: CASSSPLAPTYEQYF

cdr3_length: 13
v_call: TRBV13
j_call: TRBJ2-5
clone_size: NA
d_call: NA
cdr3_nt: TGTGCCAGCAGCTTAGCAGGGGGGGAGACCCAGTACTTC
cdr3_aa: CASSLAGGETQYF

cdr3_length: 16
v_call: TRBV14
j_call: TRBJ2-1
clone_size: NA
d_call: TRBD2
cdr3_nt: TGTGCCAGCAGCCAAGTGCCTAGCGGGATTGTCGATGAGCAGTTCTTC
cdr3_aa: CASSQVPSGIVDEQFF

cdr3_length: 16
v_call: TRBV4-3
j_call: TRBJ2-1
clone_size: NA
d_call: TRBD2
cdr3_nt: TGCGCCAGCAGCCGAAGATCGGGACTAGCGGGCAATGAGCAGTTCTTC
cdr3_aa: CASSRRSGLAGNEQFF

cdr3_length: 15
v_call: TRBV5-3
j_call: TRBJ1-2
clone_size: NA
d_call: NA
cdr3_nt: TGTGCCAGAAGCTGCAGGGGACTTGAGAGGTATGGCTACACCTTC
cdr3_aa: CARSCRGLERYGYTF

cdr3_length: 14
v_call: TRBV7-9
j_call: TRBJ1-4
clone_size: NA
d_call: NA
cdr3_nt: TGTGCCAGCAGCCAAGAAGGGACGCTCGAAAAACTGTTTTTT
cdr3_aa: CASSQEGTLEKLFF

cdr3_length: 13
v_call: TRBV27
j_call: TRBJ2-4
clone_size: NA
d_call: NA
cdr3_nt: TGTGCCAGCAGTTTAATCAGGAAGGACATTCAGTACTTC
cdr3_aa: CASSLIRKDIQYF

cdr3_length: 14
v_call: TRBV5-1
j_call: TRBJ1-5
clone_size: NA
d_call: TRBD1
cdr3_nt: TGCGCCAGCAGCTTGGGACAGGGAGAACAGCCCCAGCATTTT
cdr3_aa: CASSLGQGEQPQHF

cdr3_length: 14
v_call: TRBV2
j_call: TRBJ2-3
clone_size: NA
d_call: TRBD1
cdr3_nt: TGTGCCAGCAGCGACAGGGCCCGCACAGATACGCAGTATTTT
cdr3_aa: CASSDRARTDTQYF

cdr3_length: 15
v_call: TRBV4-3
j_call: TRBJ2-1
clone_size: NA
d_call: NA
cdr3_nt: TGCGCCAGCAGCCCTAGCGCAAGCTCCTACAATGAGCAGTTCTTC
cdr3_aa: CASSPSASSYNEQFF

cdr3_length: 13
v_call: TRBV7-9
j_call: TRBJ1-2
clone_size: NA
d_call: NA
cdr3_nt: TGCGCCAGCAGCCAAGATTATACTAGGGGCTACACCTTC
cdr3_aa: CASSQDYTRGYTF

cdr3_length: 12
v_call: TRBV9
j_call: TRBJ1-2
clone_size: NA
d_call: NA
cdr3_nt: TGTGCCAGCAGGAGGGCTGACTATGGCTACACCTTC
cdr3_aa: CASRRADYGYTF

cdr3_length: 14
v_call: TRBV4-1
j_call: TRBJ2-7
clone_size: NA
d_call: NA
cdr3_nt: TGCGCCAGCAGCCCAAGGGACTCCTCCTACGAGCAGTACTTC
cdr3_aa: CASSPRDSSYEQYF